The clone carrying this T cell receptor (beta chain) occurred a few times. The sample belongs to a study of blood T cell repertoires in COVID-19. Germline-derived CDR1 and CDR2 are SGHRS and YFSETQ. The V segment lost 6 bases and the J segment 2 bases; nucleotides outside the gene matches: 4. This CDR3 region has 14 residues. Libraries were prepared by immunoSEQ multiplex PCR; TCRdb keeps only in-frame clonotypes and omits some of them. The repertoire has about 90,000 clones, approximately 80% of them found once; the top ten carry around 3.7%. This clonotype originated in a man between 50 and 59 years old with acute or convalescent COVID-19. Sequenced sample: peripheral blood. The chain joins TRBV5-1 to TRBJ2-2; 7 bases align to TRBD1. CDR3 protein: CASTRDRNTGELFF. CDR3 coding DNA: TGCGCCAGCACCAGGGACAGAAACACCGGGGAGCTGTTTTTT.